One sample yielded the 11 T cell receptor beta chains listed below, sequenced in a study of siplizumab effects on memory and regulatory T cells. The repertoire was sequenced with immunoSEQ multiplex PCR; TCRdb's copy has only in-frame clones and lacks some. The data hold about 72,000 clones, with around 90% observed a single time. The sequencing input was CD8+ T cells sorted from blood. All receptors come from a human donor in good health.

V and J are TRBV27 and TRBJ2-7, with D tentatively TRBD2 (5 bases). V shed 6 bases and J shed 2 bases, with 11 bases lying between them. The CDR3 is made up of 13 amino acids. The germline CDR1 and CDR2 sequences are MNHEY and SMNVEV (reference sequence). The CDR3 nucleotides read TGTGCCAGCAGACCCACGGGAACCTACGAGCAGTACTTC. Its translation: CASRPTGTYEQYF.

In nucleotides, the CDR3 is TGTGCCAGCAGTTTATCCGGGGCGACAGGCGGAGATGGCTACACCTTC. Protein sequence: CASSLSGATGGDGYTF. The chain is built from TRBV27 and TRBJ1-2; D perhaps matches TRBD1 (6 bases). This CDR3 spans 16 amino acids. In germline, CDR1 is MNHEY, CDR2 SMNVEV (reference sequence). Trimming pared 0 bases from V and 6 bases from J, leaving 17 bases between.

V gene TRBV6-5 combines with J gene TRBJ2-1; 7 bases fit TRBD2. V dropped 5 bases and J dropped 7; count of bases not matched to a gene: 11. The CDR3 covers 15 residues. Germline lookup yields CDR1 MNHEY and CDR2 SVGAGI. The DNA of the CDR3 is TGTGCCAGCAGTCCTTTGAGCGGGGCCACGAATGAGCAGTTCTTC. Protein sequence: CASSPLSGATNEQFF.

The chain couples TRBV11-2 to TRBJ2-1, with no clear D. This CDR3 spans 13 amino acids. The germline CDR1 and CDR2 sequences are SGHAT and FQNNGV. V gave up 8 bases and J gave up 4 bases, with 12 bases separating them. In DNA, the CDR3 is TGTGCCAGCGGATCTCCAGTTTACAATGAGCAGTTCTTC. Its translation is CASGSPVYNEQFF.

The genes are TRBV4-1 and TRBJ1-1; D remains ambiguous. The CDR3 length is 15 residues. CDR1 is MGHRA, CDR2 YSYEKL, per germline. The germline V and J ends were trimmed by 0 bases and 3 bases, with 11 bases remaining between them. The CDR3 reads CASSQDLWADTEAFF. The CDR3 DNA sequence: TGCGCCAGCAGCCAAGATCTGTGGGCGGACACTGAAGCTTTCTTT.

The chain employs TRBV7-9 and TRBJ2-2; D unresolved. Per germline, CDR1 SEHNR and CDR2 FQNEAQ (reference sequence). The V end was cut by 1 base, the J end by 7 bases, with 7 bases between. The CDR3 runs 13 residues. CDR3 region: CASSLESFGELFF. DNA of the CDR3: TGTGCCAGCAGCTTAGAGTCGTTCGGGGAGCTGTTTTTT. Filled out from reference TRBV7-9 and TRBJ2-2, the complete variable domain reads DTGVSQNPRHKITKRGQNVTFRCDPISEHNRLYWYRQTLGQGPEFLTYFQNEAQLEKSRLLSDRFSAERPKGSFSTLEIQRTEQGDSAMYLCASSLESFGELFFGEGSRLTVL.

The V and J genes are TRBV4-1 and TRBJ1-5; the match to TRBD1 covers 12 bases. The CDR3 sequence is 15 residues long. Germline V gives CDR1 MGHRA, CDR2 YSYEKL. V shed 6 bases and J 6 bases; nucleotides not matched to a gene: 6. The CDR3 reads CASRAGTGGFQPQHF. The CDR3 coding sequence is TGCGCCAGCAGGGCCGGGACAGGGGGCTTTCAGCCCCAGCATTTT.

V is TRBV19 and J is TRBJ2-5; TRBD1 matches 8 bases. The CDR3 has 13 residues. Germline V gene data show CDR1 as LNHDA and CDR2 as SQIVND (reference sequence). The V gene end was trimmed by 3 bases and the J gene end by 4 bases; junction bases not matched to a gene: 1. The CDR3 bases are TGTGCCAGTAGTATTGGACAGGGAGAGACCCAGTACTTC. Translation: CASSIGQGETQYF.

This clone was recorded a few times. The chain combines TRBV28 with TRBJ1-5; D call uncertain. Trimming pared 5 bases from V and 2 bases from J, leaving 13 bases between. CDR1 and CDR2 from the germline V gene are MDHEN and SYDVKM. The CDR3 runs to 15 residues. The chain's CDR3 is CASSPDGMGNQPQHF. CDR3 DNA sequence: TGTGCCAGCAGTCCCGATGGGATGGGCAATCAGCCCCAGCATTTT.

This rearrangement joins TRBV27 to TRBJ1-6, with a tentative D call TRBD1 (5 bases). With 5 bases removed from V and 7 bases from J, the gap between germline ends came to 15 bases. The CDR3 length is 15 residues. Germline CDR1 reads MNHEY; CDR2 reads SMNVEV (reference sequence). This CDR3 reads CASSLRDGENSPLHF. The CDR3, as DNA: TGTGCCAGCAGTCTCCGGGACGGTGAAAATTCACCCCTCCACTTT.

This chain joins TRBV5-1 and TRBJ2-7, with D tentatively TRBD1 (6 bases). With 2 bases removed from V and 7 bases from J, the gap between germline ends came to 19 bases. This CDR3 comprises 15 residues. The germline V gene has CDR1 SGHRS and CDR2 YFSETQ. The DNA of the CDR3 is TGCGCCAGCAGCTTTACAGGGCCTGATGAGGGGGAGCAGTACTTC. It is translated as CASSFTGPDEGEQYF. The full variable domain, its missing parts supplied by reference TRBV5-1 and TRBJ2-7, is KAGVTQTPRYLIKTRGQQVTLSCSPISGHRSVSWYQQTPGQGLQFLFEYFSETQRNKGNFPGRFSGRQFSNSRSEMNVSTLELGDSALYLCASSFTGPDEGEQYFGPGTRLTVT.